This T cell receptor beta chain was identified during a study of T cells in Graves' hyperthyroidism and ophthalmopathy. This clonotype was seen ten or more times. Antigen unknown. Study results and limitations: Blood samples included most of the expanded thyroid clonotypes exceeding 0.001. By a 13 V-J model, ophthalmopathy was set apart from stable hyperthyroidism.

The TCR beta CDR3 regions underwent amplification using RNA transcripts as the source. HTBI primers were used for first-round RT-PCR of the TCR CDR3. TCRdb re-called the multiplex PCR reads with MiXCR, one entry per CDR3 protein. Seen here are 300,000 to 450,000 distinct CDR3 sequences, 20% to 25% observed once, and the top ten hold roughly 70%. Sequenced sample: blood. The TCR was taken from a man aged 50 to 60 with Graves' hyperthyroidism.

The CDR3 loop reads CASSLEGGGDEQFF. CDR3 nucleotide sequence: TGTGCCAGCAGCTTAGAGGGGGGCGGTGATGAGCAGTTCTTC. The chain employs TRBV7-9 and TRBJ2-1, with D perhaps matching TRBD1 or TRBD2 (6 bases each). The V gene lost 1 base and the J gene lost 8 bases, with 12 bases spanning the gap. The CDR3 is 14 amino acids. CDR1 is SEHNR and CDR2 is FQNEAQ in the germline V gene (reference sequence).